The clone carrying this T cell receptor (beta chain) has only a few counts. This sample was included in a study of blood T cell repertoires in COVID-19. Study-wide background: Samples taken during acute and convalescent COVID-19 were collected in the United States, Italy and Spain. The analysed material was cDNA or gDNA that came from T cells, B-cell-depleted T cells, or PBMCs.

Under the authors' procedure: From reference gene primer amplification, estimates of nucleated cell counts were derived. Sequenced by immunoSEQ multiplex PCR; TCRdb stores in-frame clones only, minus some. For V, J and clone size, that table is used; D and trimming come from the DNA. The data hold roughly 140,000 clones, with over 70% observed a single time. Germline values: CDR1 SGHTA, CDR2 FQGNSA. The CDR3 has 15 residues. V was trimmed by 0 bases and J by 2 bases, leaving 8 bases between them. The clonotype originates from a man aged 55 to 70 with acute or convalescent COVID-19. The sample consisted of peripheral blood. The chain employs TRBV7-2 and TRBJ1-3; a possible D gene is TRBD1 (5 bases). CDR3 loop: CASSLAGGTGNTIYF. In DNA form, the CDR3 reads TGTGCCAGCAGCTTAGCGGGGGGAACTGGAAACACCATATATTTT.